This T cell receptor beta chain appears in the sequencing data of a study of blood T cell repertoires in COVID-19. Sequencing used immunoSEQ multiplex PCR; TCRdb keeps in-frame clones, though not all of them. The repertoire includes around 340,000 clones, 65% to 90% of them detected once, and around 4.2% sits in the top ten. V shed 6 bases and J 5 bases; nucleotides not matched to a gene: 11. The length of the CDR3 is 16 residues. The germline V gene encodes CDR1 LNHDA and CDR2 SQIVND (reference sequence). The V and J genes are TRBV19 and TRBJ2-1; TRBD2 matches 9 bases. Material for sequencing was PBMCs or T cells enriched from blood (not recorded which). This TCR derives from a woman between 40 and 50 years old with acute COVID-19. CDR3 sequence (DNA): TGTGCCAGTAGCATAAGGGGGACTAGCCTCCACAATGAGCAGTTCTTC. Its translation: CASSIRGTSLHNEQFF.